The 20 T cell receptor beta chains below all came from one sample that was sequenced in a study of blood T cells in healthy people across ages. The use of a sample-barcoded 5' primer and a J-beta primer mix characterized a second PCR of about 6 to 12 cycles. TCRdb re-called the 5' RACE reads through MiXCR, storing one row per CDR3 protein. Among 700,000 to 850,000 distinct CDR3 sequences listed, roughly 53% were seen once. What was sequenced was blood. The receptors originated from a man aged 80 or over in good health.

The chain is built from TRBV7-2 and TRBJ2-7, with 8 bases lining up with TRBD1. The junction had 10 bases not matched to a gene; V was cut back by 2 bases and J by 4 bases. The CDR3 length is 16 residues. CDR1 is SGHTA, CDR2 FQGNSA, per germline. This CDR3 reads CASSLSGGGISYEQYF. The CDR3 DNA sequence: TGTGCCAGCAGCTTATCAGGGGGCGGTATCAGTTACGAGCAGTACTTC.

The rearrangement uses TRBV7-9 and TRBJ2-5, with no clear D. The J call could be wrong; TRBJ2-7 is a better fit for the DNA end. The CDR3 runs to 13 residues. CDR1 is SEHNR and CDR2 is FQNEAQ in the germline V gene (reference sequence). The CDR3 nucleotides read TGTGCCAGCAGCTTAGTTCACGTATACGAGCAGTACTTC. Amino acids: CASSLVHVYEQYF.

The chain employs TRBV4-2 and TRBJ2-4; D is ambiguous. The CDR3 loop spans 12 amino acids. Germline V gives CDR1 LGHNA, CDR2 YNFKEQ. Trimming stripped 3 bases from V and 10 bases from J, with 10 bases between. CDR3: CASSQTCWIQYF. CDR3 DNA: TGTGCCAGCAGCCAGACATGTTGGATTCAGTACTTC.

The table lists this clonotype with many counts. This chain connects TRBV6-2 or TRBV6-3 to TRBJ2-7, with TRBD2 identical over 13 bases. CDR1 is MNHEY, CDR2 SVGEGT, per germline. The V segment lost 6 bases and the J segment 0 bases; nucleotides outside the gene matches: 11. The CDR3 contains 18 residues. The DNA for the CDR3 is TGTGCCAGCAGCCCAGGGACTAGCGGGACCATCTCCTCCTACGAGCAGTACTTC. Its translation is CASSPGTSGTISSYEQYF.

The rearrangement joins TRBV2 to TRBJ2-5; 9 positions agree with TRBD2. The CDR3 covers 14 residues. V lost 5 bases, J lost 5 bases, and 6 bases stayed unmatched. Germline CDR1 SNHLY, CDR2 FYNNEI. The CDR3 DNA reads TGTGCCAGCAGTCACGGGACTAGCCCGGAGACCCAGTACTTC. It yields the protein CASSHGTSPETQYF.

The rearrangement links TRBV24-1 to TRBJ2-1; 7 bases fit TRBD2. J was trimmed by 4 bases and V by 3 bases; bases with no gene match: 8. The CDR3 is 16 residues long. CDR1 is KGHDR and CDR2 is SFDVKD in the germline V gene. As DNA, the CDR3 is TGTGCCACCAGTGATCCGACTAGCAGAAGTTACAATGAGCAGTTCTTC. Its protein product is CATSDPTSRSYNEQFF.

V gene TRBV27 combines with J gene TRBJ2-7, with D perhaps TRBD2 (7 bases). This CDR3 region has 16 residues. Deletions cut 6 bases from V and 2 bases from J, with 20 bases between. CDR1 is MNHEY and CDR2 is SMNVEV in the germline V gene (reference sequence). In DNA, the CDR3 is TGTGCCAGCAGCCGCTCCAAGGGGGGGTTCGCCTACGAGCAGTACTTC. Amino acid sequence: CASSRSKGGFAYEQYF.

This chain joins TRBV12-3 or TRBV12-4 and TRBJ2-3; 10 bases line up with TRBD2. CDR3 length: 14 amino acids. The junction had 16 bases not matched to a gene; V was cut back by 8 bases and J by 14 bases. In DNA form, the CDR3 reads TGTGCCAGCCTAGCGGGAGTCGAGGCAAGATACGCGTATTTT. Translated: CASLAGVEARYAYF.

The chain employs TRBV5-1 and TRBJ1-6; possibly TRBD1 for D (5 bases). CDR1 and CDR2 (germline): SGHRS, YFSETQ. Trimming took off 4 bases at V and 8 bases at J, with 16 bases between the two ends. This CDR3 is 15 amino acids long. CDR3 in DNA: TGCGCCAGCAGCCCGACCCCAGGGAATCATTCACCCCTCCACTTT. Its protein is CASSPTPGNHSPLHF.

The table lists this clonotype with a count of one. This chain uses TRBV19 with TRBJ2-1; D might be TRBD1 (5 bases). CDR3 length equals 15 residues. Looked up from germline, CDR1 is LNHDA and CDR2 is SQIVND (reference sequence). The V end lost 3 bases, the J end lost 8 bases, and 17 bases lay between the germline ends. The CDR3 DNA reads as TGTGCCAGTAGTATGGGGCGACTCCTCCGCGATGAGCAGTTCTTC. Amino acid sequence: CASSMGRLLRDEQFF.

Concerning this clonotype: A junction end diverges from the germline sequence, so it may reflect a read error. The gene calls are TRBV6-2 or TRBV6-3 and TRBJ2-1; 8 bases map to TRBD2. Germline lookup yields CDR1 MNHEY and CDR2 SVGEGT. This CDR3 has 15 amino acids. The CDR3 here is CASTYRDSGNNEQFF. As DNA, the CDR3 is TGTGCCAGCACTTACCGCGATAGCGGGAACAATGAGCAGTTCTTC.

This clonotype showed up just a few times. This rearrangement joins TRBV20-1 to TRBJ2-7, with D maybe TRBD2 (6 bases). Germline CDR1 DFQATT, CDR2 SNEGSKA (reference sequence). V shed 0 bases and J shed 2 bases, with 17 bases lying between them. The CDR3 extends over 16 amino acids. CDR3 in DNA: TGCAGTGCTAGAGACCCCTTCCGTGCGGGGCCCTACGAGCAGTACTTC. Translated, it gives CSARDPFRAGPYEQYF.

The chain uses TRBV18 and TRBJ1-2; TRBD1 matches at 12 bases. Germline trimming cut 4 bases from V and 7 bases from J; bases unmatched to any gene: 7. The CDR3 is made up of 15 amino acids. Germline V lookup: CDR1 KGHSH, CDR2 LQKENI. DNA for the CDR3: TGTGCCAGCTCACGACCGGGACAGGGGGCGGTTGGCTACACCTTC. The encoded protein is CASSRPGQGAVGYTF.

This clonotype was recorded a few times. The genes are TRBV6-6 and TRBJ1-1, with D possibly being TRBD1 (5 bases). In germline, CDR1 is MNHNY, CDR2 SVGAGI (reference sequence). CDR3 length: 12 residues. With 2 bases removed from V and 8 bases from J, the gap between germline ends came to 9 bases. CDR3 residues: CASSYGAYEAFF. The CDR3 nucleotides read TGTGCCAGCAGTTACGGGGCTTACGAAGCTTTCTTT.

The chain couples TRBV28 to TRBJ2-3; 7 nucleotides align to TRBD1. The V gene end was trimmed by 4 bases and the J gene end by 5 bases; junction bases not matched to a gene: 6. Germline values: CDR1 MDHEN, CDR2 SYDVKM. CDR3 length: 14 residues. In DNA, the CDR3 is TGTGCCAGCAGTTGGGGACAGAATATAGATACGCAGTATTTT. It translates to CASSWGQNIDTQYF.

This clonotype has more than one count but fewer than ten. V gene TRBV29-1 combines with J gene TRBJ2-7; D perhaps matches TRBD2 (5 bases). V was clipped by 1 base and J by 3 bases, with 10 bases between them. This CDR3 is built from 13 residues. Germline values: CDR1 SQVTM, CDR2 ANQGSEA. The CDR3 is CSVEADDYYEQYF. CDR3 bases: TGCAGCGTTGAAGCAGACGACTACTACGAGCAGTACTTC.

The table lists this clonotype with a few counts. The J gene is TRBJ2-7, the V gene TRBV7-3; TRBD1 matches at 9 bases. The V segment lost 5 bases and the J segment 5 bases; nucleotides outside the gene matches: 10. Germline loops: CDR1 SGHTA, CDR2 FQGTGA. The CDR3 has 15 residues. CDR3 nucleotide sequence: TGTGCCAGCAGCCCGGACCGGGACAGGGTAAACGAGCAGTACTTC. It yields the protein CASSPDRDRVNEQYF.

The chain recombines TRBV18 with TRBJ2-7; 7 nucleotides align to TRBD1. CDR1 is KGHSH, CDR2 LQKENI, per germline. The CDR3 has 15 amino acids. The junction had 10 bases not matched to a gene; V was cut back by 8 bases and J by 0 bases. The CDR3 loop reads CASTTYGTDSYEQYF. CDR3 DNA: TGTGCCAGCACAACTTACGGGACAGACTCCTACGAGCAGTACTTC.

The chain couples TRBV15 to TRBJ2-7, with 7 bases identical to TRBD2. CDR1 is LNHNV and CDR2 is YYDKDF in the germline V gene (reference sequence). The trim removed 0 bases at V and 7 bases at J, leaving 9 bases unmatched. The CDR3 totals 15 residues. Here the CDR3 reads CATSRDVAGAGEQYF. CDR3 nucleotides: TGTGCCACCAGCAGAGATGTGGCAGGAGCGGGGGAGCAGTACTTC.

In regard to this clonotype: At one of its ends the junction is not consistent with the germline gene, which may arise from a read error. This chain uses TRBV20-1 with TRBJ1-4, with D tentatively TRBD1 (5 bases). Germline assignment: CDR1 DFQATT and CDR2 SNEGSKA (reference sequence). This CDR3 is built from 16 residues. The CDR3 sequence is CSTRPRPGRRNEKLFF. In nucleotides, the CDR3 is TGCAGTACTAGACCCCGACCGGGACGGCGAAATGAAAAACTGTTTTTT.